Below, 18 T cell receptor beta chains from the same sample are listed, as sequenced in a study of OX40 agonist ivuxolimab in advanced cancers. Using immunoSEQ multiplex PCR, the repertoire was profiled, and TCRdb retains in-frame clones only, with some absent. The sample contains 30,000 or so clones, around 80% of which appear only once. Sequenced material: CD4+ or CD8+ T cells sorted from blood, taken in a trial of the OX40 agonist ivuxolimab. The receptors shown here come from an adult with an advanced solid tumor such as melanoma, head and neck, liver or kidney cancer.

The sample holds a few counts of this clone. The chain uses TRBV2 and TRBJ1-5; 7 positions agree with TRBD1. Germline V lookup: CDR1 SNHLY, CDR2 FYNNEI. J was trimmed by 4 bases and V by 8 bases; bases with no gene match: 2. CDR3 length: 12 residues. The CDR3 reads CASSQGNQPQHF. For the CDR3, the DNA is TGTGCCAGCTCACAGGGGAATCAGCCCCAGCATTTT.

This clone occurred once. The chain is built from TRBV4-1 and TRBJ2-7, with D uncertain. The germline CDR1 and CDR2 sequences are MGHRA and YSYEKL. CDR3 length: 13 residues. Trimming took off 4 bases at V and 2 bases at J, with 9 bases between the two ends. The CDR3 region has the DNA TGCGCCAGCAGCCCTTCAAACGCCTACGAGCAGTACTTC. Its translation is CASSPSNAYEQYF.

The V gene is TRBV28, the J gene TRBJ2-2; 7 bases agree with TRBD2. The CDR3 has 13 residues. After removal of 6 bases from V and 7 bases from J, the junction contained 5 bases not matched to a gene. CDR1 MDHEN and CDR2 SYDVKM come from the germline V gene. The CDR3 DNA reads TGTGCCAGCAGAGTGGCGGGGGTCGGGGAGCTGTTTTTT. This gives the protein CASRVAGVGELFF.

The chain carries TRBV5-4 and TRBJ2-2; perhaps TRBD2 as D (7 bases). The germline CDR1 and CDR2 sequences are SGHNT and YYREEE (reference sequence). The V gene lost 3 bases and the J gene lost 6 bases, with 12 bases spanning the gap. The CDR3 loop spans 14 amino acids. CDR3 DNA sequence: TGTGCCAGCAGCTCTGGGGGGGCTGCCGGGGAGCTGTTTTTT. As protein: CASSSGGAAGELFF.

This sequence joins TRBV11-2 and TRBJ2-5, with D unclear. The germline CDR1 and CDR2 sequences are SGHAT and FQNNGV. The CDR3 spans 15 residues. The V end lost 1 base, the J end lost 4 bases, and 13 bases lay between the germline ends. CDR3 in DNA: TGTGCCAGCAGCTTAGGAGTAGTAGACGGAGAGACCCAGTACTTC. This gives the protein CASSLGVVDGETQYF.

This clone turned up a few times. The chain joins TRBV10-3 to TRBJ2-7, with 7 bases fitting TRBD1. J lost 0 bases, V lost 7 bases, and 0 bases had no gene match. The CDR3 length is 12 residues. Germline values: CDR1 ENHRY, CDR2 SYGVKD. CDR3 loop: CAIKGASYEQYF. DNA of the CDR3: TGTGCCATCAAGGGGGCCTCCTACGAGCAGTACTTC.

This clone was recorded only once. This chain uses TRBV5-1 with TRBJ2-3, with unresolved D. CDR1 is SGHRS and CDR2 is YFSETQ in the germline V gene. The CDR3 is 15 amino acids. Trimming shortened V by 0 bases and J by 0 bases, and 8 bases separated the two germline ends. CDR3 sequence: CASSLAGQSTDTQYF. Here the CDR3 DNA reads TGCGCCAGCAGCTTGGCGGGCCAGAGCACAGATACGCAGTATTTT.

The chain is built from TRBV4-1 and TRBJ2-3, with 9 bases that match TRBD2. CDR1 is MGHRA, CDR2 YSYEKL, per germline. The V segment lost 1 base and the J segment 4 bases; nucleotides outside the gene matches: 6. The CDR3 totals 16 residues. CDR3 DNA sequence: TGCGCCAGCAGCCAAGGTAATAGCGGGAGTTCAGATACGCAGTATTTT. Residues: CASSQGNSGSSDTQYF.

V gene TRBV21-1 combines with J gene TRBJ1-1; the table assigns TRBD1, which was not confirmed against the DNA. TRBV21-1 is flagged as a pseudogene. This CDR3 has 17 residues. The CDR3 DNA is TGTGCCAGCAGCAAAGCGTTTCACAGGGGAAAAGACACTGAAGCTTTCTTT. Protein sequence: CASSKAFHRGKDTEAFF.

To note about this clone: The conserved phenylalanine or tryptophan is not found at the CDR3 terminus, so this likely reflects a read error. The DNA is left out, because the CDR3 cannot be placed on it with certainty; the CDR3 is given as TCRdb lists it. CDR3 protein: CARSPHPALG. V and J are TRBV5-3 and TRBJ1-4; the table's D call, TRBD1, was not checked against the DNA. Being an ORF, TRBV5-3 has a function that is uncertain. The CDR3 numbers 10 amino acids, ends counted.

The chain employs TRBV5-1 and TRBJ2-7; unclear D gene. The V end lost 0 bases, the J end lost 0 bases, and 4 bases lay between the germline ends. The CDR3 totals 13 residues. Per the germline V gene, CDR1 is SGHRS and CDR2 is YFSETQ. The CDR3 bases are TGCGCCAGCAGCTTGGCGCCCTCCTACGAGCAGTACTTC. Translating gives CASSLAPSYEQYF.

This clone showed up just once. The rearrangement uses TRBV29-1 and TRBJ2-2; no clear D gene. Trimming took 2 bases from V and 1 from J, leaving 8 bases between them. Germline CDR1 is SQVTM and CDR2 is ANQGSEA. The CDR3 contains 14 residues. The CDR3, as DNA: TGCAGCGTTGAATTGTTCAGGAACACCGGGGAGCTGTTTTTT. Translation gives CSVELFRNTGELFF.

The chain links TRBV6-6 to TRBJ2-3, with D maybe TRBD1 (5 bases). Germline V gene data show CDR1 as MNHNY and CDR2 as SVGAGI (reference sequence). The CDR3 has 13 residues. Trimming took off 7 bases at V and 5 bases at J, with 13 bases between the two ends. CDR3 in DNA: TGTGCCAGCAAGGTTATAGGGGAAGATACGCAGTATTTT. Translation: CASKVIGEDTQYF.

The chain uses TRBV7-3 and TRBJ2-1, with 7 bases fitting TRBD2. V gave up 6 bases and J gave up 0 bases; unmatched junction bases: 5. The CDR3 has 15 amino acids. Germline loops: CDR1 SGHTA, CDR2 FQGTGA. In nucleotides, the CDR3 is TGTGCCAGCAGGTCACCGGGGGGCTCCTACAATGAGCAGTTCTTC. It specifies CASRSPGGSYNEQFF. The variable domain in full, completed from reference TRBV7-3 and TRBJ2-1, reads GAGVSQTPSNKVTEKGKYVELRCDPISGHTALYWYRQSLGQGPEFLIYFQGTGAADDSGLPNDRFFAVRPEGSVSTLKIQRTERGDSAVYLCASRSPGGSYNEQFFGPGTRLTVL.

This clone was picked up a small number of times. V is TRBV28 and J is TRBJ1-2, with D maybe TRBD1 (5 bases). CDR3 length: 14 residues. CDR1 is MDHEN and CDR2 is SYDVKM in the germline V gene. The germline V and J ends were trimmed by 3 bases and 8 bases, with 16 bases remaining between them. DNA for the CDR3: TGTGCCAGCAGTTTTAGGGGCCCGGGCAGGGGCTACACCTTC. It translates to CASSFRGPGRGYTF.

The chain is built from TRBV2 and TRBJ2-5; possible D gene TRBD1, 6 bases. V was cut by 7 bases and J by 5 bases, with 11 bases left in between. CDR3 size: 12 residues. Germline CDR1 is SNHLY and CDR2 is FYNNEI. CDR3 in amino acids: CASTRTGETQYF. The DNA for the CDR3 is TGTGCCAGCACCAGAACAGGGGAGACCCAGTACTTC.

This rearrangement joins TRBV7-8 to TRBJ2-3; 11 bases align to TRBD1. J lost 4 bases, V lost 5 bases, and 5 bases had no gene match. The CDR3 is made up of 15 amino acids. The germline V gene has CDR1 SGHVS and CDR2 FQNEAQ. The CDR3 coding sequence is TGTGCCAGCAGCGTCGGACAGGGGGCCGCAGATACGCAGTATTTT. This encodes CASSVGQGAADTQYF.

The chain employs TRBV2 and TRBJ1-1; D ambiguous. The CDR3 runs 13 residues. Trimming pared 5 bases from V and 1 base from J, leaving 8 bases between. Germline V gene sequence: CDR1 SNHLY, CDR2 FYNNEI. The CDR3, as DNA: TGTGCCAGCAGTTTGGACTGGAACACTGAAGCTTTCTTT. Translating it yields CASSLDWNTEAFF.